The 13 T cell receptor beta chains in this list originate from one sample, sequenced in a study of PD-1 blockade in classical Hodgkin lymphoma. Assay used: immunoSEQ multiplex PCR; TCRdb lists only in-frame clones, some missing. Of around 20,000 clones in the sample, more than 60% are singletons; the top ten hold 5.8%. All trial patients relapsed after autologous stem cell transplantation. The input for sequencing was peripheral blood mononuclear cells (PBMCs), taken at baseline. Receptors originate from a human donor with classical Hodgkin lymphoma.

This clone has more than one count but fewer than ten. This chain uses TRBV29-1 with TRBJ2-1, with 8 nucleotides matching TRBD2. The CDR3 runs 15 residues. The germline CDR1 and CDR2 sequences are SQVTM and ANQGSEA. V lost 7 bases to trimming and J lost 3 bases; unmatched junction nucleotides: 11. CDR3: CSALGYSGNYNEQFF. DNA of the CDR3: TGCAGCGCCCTCGGCTATAGCGGGAACTACAATGAGCAGTTCTTC.

CDR3: CASSLGVGQPYEQYF. CDR3 sequence (DNA): TGTGCCAGCAGCTTAGGCGTGGGACAGCCCTACGAGCAGTACTTC. The chain combines TRBV11-3 with TRBJ2-7, with TRBD1 matching over 7 bases. Germline V CDR1 and CDR2: SGHNT, YENEEA. Trimming removed 1 base from V and 2 bases from J; junction bases left unmatched: 5. CDR3 length: 15 amino acids.

CDR3 amino acids: CASSTQQGGEQYF. CDR3 in DNA: TGTGCCAGCAGCACGCAACAGGGAGGCGAGCAGTACTTC. The chain employs TRBV7-7 and TRBJ2-7, with D possibly called TRBD1 or TRBD2 (6 bases each). The germline V gene encodes CDR1 SSHAT and CDR2 FNYEAQ (reference sequence). The CDR3 length is 13 residues. V was cut by 5 bases and J by 6 bases, with 14 bases left in between. The complete variable domain, with remaining parts taken from reference TRBV7-7 and TRBJ2-7, reads GAGVSQSPRYKVTKRGQDVTLRCDPISSHATLYWYQQALGQGPEFLTYFNYEAQPDKSGLPSDRFSAERPEGSISTLTIQRTEQRDSAMYRCASSTQQGGEQYFGPGTRLTVT.

The chain links TRBV28 to TRBJ2-7; weak D call: TRBD1 (6 bases). Trimming took 3 bases from V and 6 from J, leaving 12 bases between them. Germline values: CDR1 MDHEN, CDR2 SYDVKM. The CDR3 is 13 residues long. CDR3 nucleotide sequence: TGTGCCAGCAGTTTCGACAGGTTATCCGAGCAGTACTTC. It is translated as CASSFDRLSEQYF.

The chain recombines TRBV4-3 with TRBJ2-2; 9 bases line up with TRBD2. The CDR3 extends over 18 amino acids. The ends lost 4 bases at V and 6 bases at J; junction bases unmatched: 15. From germline, CDR1 is LGHNA and CDR2 YSLEER. CDR3 coding DNA: TGCGCCAGCAGCCGCATCACATTACTGGCGGGGGGGCCCGGGGAGCTGTTTTTT. It translates to CASSRITLLAGGPGELFF.

By proportion, this clone is medium-sized. The chain has TRBV25-1 and TRBJ1-3; 7 bases align to TRBD1. The CDR3 runs 15 residues. Germline CDR1 reads MGHDK; CDR2 reads SYGVNS. J was trimmed by 4 bases and V by 5 bases; bases with no gene match: 8. The CDR3 region is CASSPLTGTGNTIYF. The CDR3, as DNA: TGTGCCAGCAGTCCCTTGACAGGGACCGGAAACACCATATATTTT.

This sequence joins TRBV25-1 and TRBJ2-5, with D hard to call. Trimming took 4 bases from V and 1 from J, leaving 1 base between them. The CDR3 extends over 11 amino acids. Germline values: CDR1 MGHDK, CDR2 SYGVNS. The CDR3 loop is CASSGQETQYF. The CDR3 DNA reads as TGTGCCAGCAGTGGCCAAGAGACCCAGTACTTC.

This clone was detected only once. The CDR3 coding sequence is TGCGCCAGCAGTGAGTATCCAGAGTCCGTCCCAGATACGCAGTATTTT. Translated, it gives CASSEYPESVPDTQYF. This sequence joins TRBV10-2 and TRBJ2-3; no firm D call. There are 16 residues in the CDR3. The V end was cut by 1 base, the J end by 4 bases, with 15 bases between. Germline V CDR1 and CDR2: WSHSY, SAAADI.

The CDR3 nucleotides read TGTGCCAGCTCACCAATCGTAGGGGTGAACACTGAAGCTTTCTTT. Its translation: CASSPIVGVNTEAFF. V and J are TRBV18 and TRBJ1-1, with TRBD1 as a possible D gene (5 bases). CDR3 size: 15 residues. Germline V gene lookup returns CDR1 KGHSH and CDR2 LQKENI. V lost 2 bases and J 0 bases, leaving 10 bases between the germline ends.

V gene TRBV28 combines with J gene TRBJ2-7; D is undetermined. Germline-derived CDR1 and CDR2 are MDHEN and SYDVKM. CDR3 size: 13 residues. The germline V and J ends were trimmed by 6 bases and 7 bases, with 16 bases remaining between them. The CDR3 protein is CASSRGTLGEQYF. In DNA form, the CDR3 reads TGTGCCAGCAGCAGAGGAACATTGGGGGAGCAGTACTTC.

This CDR3 reads CASSLMLAGTQYF. The CDR3 coding sequence is TGTGCCAGCAGCTTGATGCTAGCGGGGACCCAGTACTTC. The chain employs TRBV5-6 and TRBJ2-5; 8 nucleotides align to TRBD2. From germline, CDR1 is SGHDT and CDR2 YYEEEE. CDR3 length equals 13 residues. The V segment lost 1 base and the J segment 7 bases; nucleotides outside the gene matches: 3.

In its sample, this clone was seen a few times. The chain carries TRBV19 and TRBJ2-3, with 7 nucleotides matching TRBD2. Trimming removed 4 bases from V and 2 bases from J; junction bases left unmatched: 6. This CDR3 region has 15 residues. Germline V CDR1 and CDR2: LNHDA, SQIVND (reference sequence). This CDR3 reads CASSTGTIATDTQYF. The CDR3 coding sequence is TGTGCCAGTAGTACGGGGACTATAGCCACAGATACGCAGTATTTT.

The J gene is TRBJ1-6, the V gene TRBV5-1, with D tentatively TRBD1 (6 bases). The germline V and J ends were trimmed by 0 bases and 10 bases, with 14 bases remaining between them. CDR3 length: 15 residues. In germline, CDR1 is SGHRS, CDR2 YFSETQ. The CDR3 region has the DNA TGCGCCAGCAGCTTGGTCTCAGGGGCAAGCTCACCCCTCCACTTT. It specifies CASSLVSGASSPLHF.